Sequencing of this T cell receptor beta chain was carried out in a study of T cell changes during pregnancy in multiple sclerosis. Assay: immunoSEQ multiplex PCR; the TCRdb copy retains only in-frame clones and omits some. This table holds over 50,000 clones, around 87% found once. The CDR3 is made up of 15 amino acids. Germline loops: CDR1 SGDLS, CDR2 YYNGEE. The trim removed 3 bases at V and 1 base at J, leaving 6 bases unmatched. The sequence derives from a human donor whose cells served as feeder cells for cultures in a pregnancy study. The sample was peripheral blood from another person, used as feeder cells. The chain links TRBV9 to TRBJ2-7, with 8 bases fitting TRBD2. CDR3 protein: CASSARGGRSYEQYF. The CDR3 DNA follows: TGTGCCAGCAGCGCCCGCGGGGGGCGATCCTACGAGCAGTACTTC.